The source of this T cell receptor beta chain is a study of blood T cells in healthy people across ages (dated by TCRdb to between 2015 and 2017). In terms of the full investigation: Template switching captured roughly one uniquely barcoded TCR beta cDNA molecule per two T cells in model experiments. The study measured age-related changes in TCR beta repertoire diversity using deep sequencing normalized with unique cDNA molecular identifiers. Donors were grouped into four age groups: young (average 16 years), middle-aged (roughly 40), aged (about 60) and long-lived (around 80). The study analyzed two additional independent replicas of 1 million unique cDNA reads from the same blood draw for two donors, one aged 18 to 29 and one aged 80 or older. The paper as a whole reports these results and caveats: Donor CMV infection status was unknown, potentially confounding age-related changes in expanded clonotypes. Compared with the aged group, the long-lived group had more naive CD4+ T cells, fewer expanded clones and increased TCR diversity, suggesting age selection. Observed TCR beta diversity per million T cells fell roughly linearly with age, and a significant reduction was already apparent by age around 39. Conclusive comparison of naive and antigen-experienced compartments was prevented by the profiling of bulk unsorted PBMCs. The percentage of naive T cells measured by flow cytometry correlated strongly with observed TCR beta diversity. Estimates of total diversity based on one million sequenced T cells were regarded as lower bounds and as underestimates.

The germline ends are 26 bases apart after V is trimmed by 5 bases and J by 18 bases. The germline V gene supplies CDR1 SGHTA and CDR2 FQGNSA. From the cysteine up to the phenylalanine, the CDR3 has a length of 15 residues. The sequence is cut down to CDR3 DNA, 45 bases in frame from base 1. The donors were under 40 Caucasian individuals from Russia, aged roughly 6 to 90 years, who were systemically healthy. Each donor gave about 11 milliliters of peripheral blood, drawn into EDTA-treated Vacutainer tubes. PBMCs were isolated by Ficoll-Paque density-gradient centrifugation, with at least 7 million obtained per sample. Trizol reagent was used to extract total RNA from PBMCs, with at least 6 micrograms per sample. The percentages of naive CD45RAhigh/CD27high T cells were determined by flow cytometry on a PBMC aliquot from every donor. With regard to this clonotype: Its antigen remains unidentified. Base-call qualities are not available, and no considerably larger clone is one nucleotide away.

To prepare the library, 5' RACE was applied. Instrument used: Illumina HiSeq 2500. A second PCR of roughly 7 to 11 cycles was run with a J-beta primer mix and a sample-barcoded 5' primer. Each TCR beta cDNA molecule received a unique molecular identifier from a template-switch 5' adaptor carrying 12 random nucleotides. At least 2.5 million CDR3-containing paired-end reads were obtained from each sample. First-strand cDNA was synthesized from all RNA with the Mint cDNA synthesis kit, primed by a TRBC-specific oligonucleotide. Following uracil-DNA glycosylase treatment, a first 18-cycle PCR with universal primers M1SS and BC2_uni_R was performed on all cDNA. In the source study's methods: For normalization, 1 million high-quality reads, each with a distinct molecular identifier, were randomly selected from each sample. Reads with shared molecular identifiers were discarded instead of being binned into consensus sequences. MiTCR, run with a Q25 quality threshold and the strictest error-elimination algorithm, handled CDR3 identification, clonotype clustering and error correction. Lower-bound total TCR beta diversity was estimated with a nonparametric unseen species model using Euler transformation. The public reads were quality trimmed at Q25 with fastp and then assembled into clones with MiXCR by TCRdb, keeping productive beta chains. Rows are unified per CDR3 protein, each entry keeping the most common DNA and genes. Here the V and J calls rest on TCRdb's processing, not on the authors' analysis. This sample has more than 900,000 distinct CDR3 sequences in its table, and just under 30% of those were observed once. The top ten hold 10% to 13% of the sample.

The same specimen was also included in a second study, on T cells of mothers and their children. That second report states: Nine systemically healthy Caucasian individuals, comprising three mothers and their six children, were included as donors. cDNA synthesis consumed the entire amount of extracted RNA, loaded at about 1.6 ug RNA in each 15 ul reaction. Sample barcodes and 2-4 random nucleotides were added via the M1S primer in the second PCR. More than 8 million TCR beta CDR3 reads were obtained from each mother, and about 3 million reads were obtained from each child. Thymic selection shapes the output of TCR recombination in a similar way in related and unrelated pairs, and inherited differences have a minor effect. Related mother-child pairs always showed normalized repertoire overlap that was slightly higher than in unrelated mother-child pairs, though the difference was never significant. With a sensitivity of about 100 clones per million clonotypes, no persistent microchimeric T cell clones were detected. To look for features that set related mother-child pairs apart from unrelated individuals, the researchers ran deep NGS to compare the TCR beta repertoires of mothers and children. On average, the children were about 10 +/- 4 years old, while the mothers were about 40 +/- 4 years old. After adapter ligation was performed with NEBNext reagents, the libraries were sequenced on an Illumina HiSeq 2000 with 100+100 nt paired-end reads. To prevent cross-contamination, the mother and child libraries were prepared one month apart and sequenced in separate runs. For each donor, somewhere between roughly 450,000 and 2,000,000 distinct TCR beta clonotypes were identified. Naive TCR beta clonotypes were estimated from low-frequency clonotypes matched to each donor's FACS-determined naive share, without sorting.

The sequence was obtained from a woman in her forties in good health. The chain joins TRBV7-2 to TRBJ1-6; the D gene is perhaps TRBD1, from 5 matching bases. The sequencing input was blood. At the DNA level, the sequence is TGTGCCAGCAGCCCCCGGGACTCCACGGATTCACCCTCCCACTTT. The encoded protein is CASSPRDSTDSPSHF.